Listed below are T cell receptor beta chains from one sample, sequenced in a study of cytomegalovirus exposure and HLA in healthy donors. Only in-frame clones appear in the TCRdb table, and some are missing; sequencing was by immunoSEQ multiplex PCR. The data contain 75,000 to 95,000 clones, roughly 71% of them singletons. Sequencing was done on a sample of PBMCs. The receptors shown here come from a man aged 50 to 60 in good health and CMV-seronegative. Each CDR3 is given with its conserved first and last residue.

V gene	J gene	CDR3 protein
TRBV27	TRBJ2-2	CASSLRGETGELFF
TRBV6-5	TRBJ2-1	CASSYSRMVAEQFF
TRBV7-9	TRBJ1-6	CASSLRDRGNSPLHF
TRBV4-1	TRBJ2-7	CASSHPGLEAYEQYF
TRBV11-1	TRBJ1-2	CASSLGDYGYTF
TRBV2	TRBJ2-1	CASSQGTSEDYNEQFF
TRBV30	TRBJ1-4	CAWAGRRDRRNEKLFF
TRBV27	TRBJ1-2	CASSFVGTGEYGYTF
TRBV27	TRBJ2-1	CASSPIGTGRVNEQFF
TRBV11-1	TRBJ2-5	CASSFSVSPETQYF
TRBV2	TRBJ1-1	CASRPQGEGIEAFF
TRBV5-8	TRBJ2-4	CASSLVARGNIQYF
TRBV7-6	TRBJ1-5	CASSLRQGQPQHF
TRBV6-5	TRBJ1-2	CASSPDTYGYTF
TRBV19	TRBJ2-1	CASSIRDSRVYNEQFF
TRBV6-5	TRBJ1-1	CASSFDSMNTEAFF
TRBV12-5	TRBJ1-1	CASGPTGNTEAFF
TRBV18	TRBJ2-1	CASSPSRGGHNEQFF
TRBV6-5	TRBJ1-2	CASSYGTGGLGYTF
TRBV27	TRBJ1-2	CASRIGAPTDYGYTF
TRBV2	TRBJ2-1	CASSEQGLAGNNEQFF
TRBV29-1	TRBJ2-5	CSVSPFQETQYF
TRBV4-2	TRBJ1-2	CASSQHSYGYTF
TRBV5-1	TRBJ1-1	CASSLGTGGESMTFF
TRBV7-3	TRBJ2-6	CASSSNSGANVLTF
TRBV5-6	TRBJ1-1	CASSFDREEAFF
TRBV4-1	TRBJ2-5	CASSQDRVAGWEETQYF
TRBV2	TRBJ1-1	CARNGPRGQGTTEAFF
TRBV15	TRBJ1-2	CATRGTGGKGDYGYTF
TRBV14	TRBJ2-7	CASSPDRARSYEQYF
TRBV5-1	TRBJ2-5	CASSLGPQETQYF
TRBV7-8	TRBJ1-5	CASSPQGSSNQPQHF
TRBV12-5	TRBJ2-3	CASGWGSGGTDTQYF
TRBV2	TRBJ2-3	CASSEGQSTDTQYF
TRBV5-1	TRBJ1-1	CASSLSGTGRSTEAFF